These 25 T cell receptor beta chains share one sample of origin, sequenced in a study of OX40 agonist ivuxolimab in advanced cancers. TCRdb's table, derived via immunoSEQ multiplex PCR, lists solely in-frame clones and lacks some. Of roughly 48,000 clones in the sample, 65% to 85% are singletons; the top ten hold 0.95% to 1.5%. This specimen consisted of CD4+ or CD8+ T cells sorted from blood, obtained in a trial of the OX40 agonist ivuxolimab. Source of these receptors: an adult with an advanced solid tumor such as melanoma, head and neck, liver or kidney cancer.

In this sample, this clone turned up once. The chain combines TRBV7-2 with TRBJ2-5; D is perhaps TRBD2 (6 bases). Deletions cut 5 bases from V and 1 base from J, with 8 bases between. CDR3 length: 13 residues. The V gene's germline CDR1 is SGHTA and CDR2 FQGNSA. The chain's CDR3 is CASSRGSQETQYF. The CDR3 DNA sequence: TGTGCCAGCAGCCGGGGGTCCCAAGAGACCCAGTACTTC.

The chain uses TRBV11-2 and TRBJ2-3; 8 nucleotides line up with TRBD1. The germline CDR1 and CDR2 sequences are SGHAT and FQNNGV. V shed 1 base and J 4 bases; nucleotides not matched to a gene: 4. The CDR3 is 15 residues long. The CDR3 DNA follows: TGTGCCAGCAGCTTAGTCAGGGGGCGGGCAGATACGCAGTATTTT. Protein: CASSLVRGRADTQYF.

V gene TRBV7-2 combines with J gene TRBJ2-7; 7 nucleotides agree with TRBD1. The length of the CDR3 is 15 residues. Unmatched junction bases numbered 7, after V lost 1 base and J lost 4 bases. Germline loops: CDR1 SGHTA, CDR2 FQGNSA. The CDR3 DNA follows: TGTGCCAGCAGCTTAGGGGGGACAGCGAGATACGAGCAGTACTTC. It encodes CASSLGGTARYEQYF.

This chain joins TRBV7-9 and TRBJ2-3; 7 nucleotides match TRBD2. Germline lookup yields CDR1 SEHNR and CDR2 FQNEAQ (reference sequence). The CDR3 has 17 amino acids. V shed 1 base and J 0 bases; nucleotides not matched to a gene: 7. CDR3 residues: CASSLGTSELSTDTQYF. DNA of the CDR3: TGTGCCAGCAGCTTAGGAACTAGCGAACTAAGCACAGATACGCAGTATTTT.

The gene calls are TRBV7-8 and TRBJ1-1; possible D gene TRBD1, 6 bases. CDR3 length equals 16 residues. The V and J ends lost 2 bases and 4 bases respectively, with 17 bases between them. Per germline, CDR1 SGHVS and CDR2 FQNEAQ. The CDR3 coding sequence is TGTGCCAGCAGCTTAATGGGTGGGGGCTCTGGCACTGAAGCTTTCTTT. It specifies CASSLMGGGSGTEAFF.

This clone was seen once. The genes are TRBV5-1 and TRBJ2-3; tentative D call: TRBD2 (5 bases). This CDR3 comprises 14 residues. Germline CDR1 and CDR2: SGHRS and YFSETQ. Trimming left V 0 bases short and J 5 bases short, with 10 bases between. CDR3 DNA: TGCGCCAGCAGCTTGGCGGGGAAGGGAGATACGCAGTATTTT. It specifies CASSLAGKGDTQYF.

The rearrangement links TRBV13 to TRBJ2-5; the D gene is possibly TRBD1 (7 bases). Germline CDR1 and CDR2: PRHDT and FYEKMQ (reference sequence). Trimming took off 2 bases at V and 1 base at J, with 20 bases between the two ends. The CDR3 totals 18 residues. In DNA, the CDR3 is TGTGCCAGCAGCTTAACCCGGGGGAGGAGGGGGCCCCAAGAGACCCAGTACTTC. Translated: CASSLTRGRRGPQETQYF.

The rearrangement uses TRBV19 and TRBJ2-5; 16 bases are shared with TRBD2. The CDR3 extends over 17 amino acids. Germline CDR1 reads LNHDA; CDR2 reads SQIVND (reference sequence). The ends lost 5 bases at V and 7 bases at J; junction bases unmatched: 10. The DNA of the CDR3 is TGTGCCAGTAGTCTGGGGACTAGCGGGGGGGCGGCCGCGACCCAGTACTTC. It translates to CASSLGTSGGAAATQYF.

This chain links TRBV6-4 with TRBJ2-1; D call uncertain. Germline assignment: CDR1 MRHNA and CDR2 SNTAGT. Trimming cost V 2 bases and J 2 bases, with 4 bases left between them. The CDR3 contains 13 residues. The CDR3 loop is CASSDTPYNEQFF. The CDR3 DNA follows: TGTGCCAGCAGTGACACCCCCTACAATGAGCAGTTCTTC.

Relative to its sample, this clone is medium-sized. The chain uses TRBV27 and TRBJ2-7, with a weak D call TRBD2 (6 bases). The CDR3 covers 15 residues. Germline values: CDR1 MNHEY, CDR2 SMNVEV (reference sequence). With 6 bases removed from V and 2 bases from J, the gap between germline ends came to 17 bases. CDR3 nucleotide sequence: TGTGCCAGCAGGTTAAAGGGCGGGGCGACCTACGAGCAGTACTTC. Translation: CASRLKGGATYEQYF.

The CDR3 nucleotides are TGTGCCAGCTCACGACAGGGGGCTGGGTACACTGAAGCTTTCTTT. Protein sequence: CASSRQGAGYTEAFF. The V gene is TRBV18, the J gene TRBJ1-1; 10 bases match TRBD1. Germline loops: CDR1 KGHSH, CDR2 LQKENI. V was pared by 4 bases and J by 3 bases, with 5 bases of the junction left unmatched. The CDR3 totals 15 residues.

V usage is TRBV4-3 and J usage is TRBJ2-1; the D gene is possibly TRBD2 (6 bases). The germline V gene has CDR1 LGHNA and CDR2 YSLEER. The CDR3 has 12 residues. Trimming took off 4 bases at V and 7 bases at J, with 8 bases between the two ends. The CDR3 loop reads CASSRGGNEQFF. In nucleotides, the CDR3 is TGCGCCAGCAGCCGTGGGGGGAATGAGCAGTTCTTC.

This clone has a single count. CDR3 amino acids: CAAGHGQVNNQPQHF. CDR3 bases: TGTGCCGCCGGACACGGACAGGTGAACAATCAGCCCCAGCATTTT. The chain joins TRBV6-5 to TRBJ1-5; 7 positions agree with TRBD1. Trimming cost V 11 bases and J 3 bases; bases outside gene matches: 13. Germline CDR1 reads MNHEY; CDR2 reads SVGAGI. The CDR3 has 15 amino acids.

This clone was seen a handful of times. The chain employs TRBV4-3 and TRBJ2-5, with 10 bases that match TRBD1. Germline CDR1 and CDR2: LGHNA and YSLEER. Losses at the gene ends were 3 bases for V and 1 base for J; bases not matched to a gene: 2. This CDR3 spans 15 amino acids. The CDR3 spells CASSQRTGGQETQYF. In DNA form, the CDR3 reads TGCGCCAGCAGCCAGCGGACAGGGGGCCAAGAGACCCAGTACTTC.

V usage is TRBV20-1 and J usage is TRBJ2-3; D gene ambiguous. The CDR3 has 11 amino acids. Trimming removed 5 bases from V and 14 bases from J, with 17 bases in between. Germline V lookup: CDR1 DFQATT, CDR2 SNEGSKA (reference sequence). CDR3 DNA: TGCAGTGCTGTCTTACCCCCCGCGACGTATTTT. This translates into CSAVLPPATYF.

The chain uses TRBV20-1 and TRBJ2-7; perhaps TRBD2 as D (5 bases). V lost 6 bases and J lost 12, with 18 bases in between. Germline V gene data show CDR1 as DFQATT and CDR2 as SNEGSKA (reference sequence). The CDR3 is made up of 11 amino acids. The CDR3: CSALEQDSLYF. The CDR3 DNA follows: TGCAGTGCCCTAGAGCAGGACTCGCTGTACTTC.

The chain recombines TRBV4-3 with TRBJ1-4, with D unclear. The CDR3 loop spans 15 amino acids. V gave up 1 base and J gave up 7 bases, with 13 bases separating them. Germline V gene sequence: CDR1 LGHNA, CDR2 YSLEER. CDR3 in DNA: TGCGCCAGCAGCCAAGTCCGGGTGGGCCCTGAAAAACTGTTTTTT. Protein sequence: CASSQVRVGPEKLFF.

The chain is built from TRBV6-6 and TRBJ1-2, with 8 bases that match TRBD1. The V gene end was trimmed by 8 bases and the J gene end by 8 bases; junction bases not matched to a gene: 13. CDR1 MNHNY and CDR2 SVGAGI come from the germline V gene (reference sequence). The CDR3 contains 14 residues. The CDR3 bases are TGTGCCAGCTTCGGGACAGGCTCTACGGGGGGCTACACCTTC. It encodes CASFGTGSTGGYTF.

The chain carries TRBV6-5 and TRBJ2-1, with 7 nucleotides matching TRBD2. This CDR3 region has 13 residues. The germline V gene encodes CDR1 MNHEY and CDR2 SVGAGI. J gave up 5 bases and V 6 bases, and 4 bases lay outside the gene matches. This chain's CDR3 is CASRGGVNNEQFF. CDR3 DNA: TGTGCCAGCAGGGGGGGGGTCAACAATGAGCAGTTCTTC.

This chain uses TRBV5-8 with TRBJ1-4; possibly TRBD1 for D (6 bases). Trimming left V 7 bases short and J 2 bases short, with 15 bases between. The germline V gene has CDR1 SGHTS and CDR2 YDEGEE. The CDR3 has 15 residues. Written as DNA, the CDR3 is TGTGCCAGCGGATACGGCAGGGGCACTAATGAAAAACTGTTTTTT. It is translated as CASGYGRGTNEKLFF. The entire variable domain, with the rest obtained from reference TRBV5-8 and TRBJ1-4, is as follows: EAGVTQSPTHLIKTRGQQATLRCSPISGHTSVYWYQQALGLGLQFLLWYDEGEERNRGNFPPRFSGRQFPNYSSELNVNALELEDSALYLCASGYGRGTNEKLFFGSGTQLSVL.

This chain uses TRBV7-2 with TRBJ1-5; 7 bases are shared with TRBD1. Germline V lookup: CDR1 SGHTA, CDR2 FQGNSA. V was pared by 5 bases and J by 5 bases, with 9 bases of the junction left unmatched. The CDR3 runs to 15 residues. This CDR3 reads CASSVTPQGYQPQHF. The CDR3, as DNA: TGTGCCAGCAGCGTAACGCCACAGGGGTATCAGCCCCAGCATTTT. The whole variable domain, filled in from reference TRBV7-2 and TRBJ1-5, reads GAGVSQSPSNKVTEKGKDVELRCDPISGHTALYWYRQSLGQGLEFLIYFQGNSAPDKSGLPSDRFSAERTGGSVSTLTIQRTQQEDSAVYLCASSVTPQGYQPQHFGDGTRLSIL.

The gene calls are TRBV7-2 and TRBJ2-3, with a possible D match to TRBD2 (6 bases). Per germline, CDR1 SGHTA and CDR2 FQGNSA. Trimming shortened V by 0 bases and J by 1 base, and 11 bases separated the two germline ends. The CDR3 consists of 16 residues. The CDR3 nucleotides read TGTGCCAGCAGCTTAGCGGCGGGGCTCGGCACAGATACGCAGTATTTT. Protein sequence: CASSLAAGLGTDTQYF.

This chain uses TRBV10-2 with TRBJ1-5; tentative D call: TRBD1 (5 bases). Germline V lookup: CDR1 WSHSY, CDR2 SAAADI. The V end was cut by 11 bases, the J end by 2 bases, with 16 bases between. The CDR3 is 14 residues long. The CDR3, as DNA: TGCGCCTCGAGACGGGGGGTCGGCAATCAGCCCCAGCATTTT. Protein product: CASRRGVGNQPQHF.

As DNA, the CDR3 is TGTGCCAGCAGCTTTCAGGGTGGCACAGATACGCAGTATTTT. Translating gives CASSFQGGTDTQYF. V is TRBV7-9 and J is TRBJ2-3; D is perhaps TRBD1 (5 bases). Trimming removed 3 bases from V and 1 base from J, with 8 bases in between. CDR3 length: 14 residues. Germline V lookup: CDR1 SEHNR, CDR2 FQNEAQ (reference sequence).

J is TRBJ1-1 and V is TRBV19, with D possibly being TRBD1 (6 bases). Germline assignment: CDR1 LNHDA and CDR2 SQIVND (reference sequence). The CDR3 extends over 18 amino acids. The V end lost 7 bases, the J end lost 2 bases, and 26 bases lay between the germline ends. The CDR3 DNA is TGTGCCAGTACCTTACAATCTAGGGGGACACGGCAAAACACTGAAGCTTTCTTT. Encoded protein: CASTLQSRGTRQNTEAFF.